These T cell receptor beta chains were read from a single sample in a study of tumor and adjacent non-tumor tissue in lung cancer. A single record per CDR3 protein comes from TCRdb applying MiXCR to the multiplex PCR reads. The sample includes over 80,000 distinct CDR3 sequences, more than 80% seen only once; the top ten take more than 30%. Material for sequencing was distant non-tumor lung tissue. The receptor source for this set is a man in his sixties with small cell lung cancer. Each CDR3 is given with its conserved first and last residue. A D gene is named only where the DNA matches it firmly. Not all rows give a size; the values are once, few, many and, for expanded clones, a class.

>TRBV5-1|NA|14|NA|TRBJ2-5
TGCGCCAGCAGCCCGGGGATGAACCCAGAGACCCAGTACTTC
CASSPGMNPETQYF
>TRBV5-4|NA|14|TRBD1|TRBJ1-1
TGTGCCAGCAGCCATGGACAGGGGGCTGCTCAAGCTTTCTTC
CASSHGQGAAQAFF
>TRBV11-1|NA|15|NA|TRBJ2-1
TGTGCCGGCAGCTTAGAGAGGACGACCCATAATGAGCAGTTCTTC
CAGSLERTTHNEQFF
>TRBV5-6|NA|16|NA|TRBJ1-1
TGTGCCAGCGGCTTGGCCTCCGAGACTGCGAACACTGAAGCTTTCTTT
CASGLASETANTEAFF
>TRBV5-6|NA|16|NA|TRBJ2-7
TGTGCCGGCCAACCTGTGGGGCGGAAGGGAAATTTCGAGCAGTACTTC
CAGQPVGRKGNFEQYF
>TRBV6-5|NA|14|TRBD2|TRBJ2-1
TGTTCCAGCAGCTACCCGGGAGGGAGGAATGAGCAGTTCTTC
CSSSYPGGRNEQFF
>TRBV10-3|NA|12|NA|TRBJ1-1
TGTGCCATCAGCCGAGAGGGCGCTGAGGCTTCCTTT
CAISREGAEASF
>TRBV11-2|NA|17|NA|TRBJ1-1
TGTGCCAGCAGCTTAACACGGGGCGTGGGCAGGAACACTGTAGCTTCCTTT
CASSLTRGVGRNTVASF
>TRBV12-3/TRBV12-4|NA|14|TRBD2|TRBJ2-1
TGTGCCAGTAGTTTGAGCGGGAGCGGTAATGAACACGTCTTC
CASSLSGSGNEHVF
>TRBV5-1|few|17|TRBD2|TRBJ2-3
TGCGCCAGCAGCCGAAACCTGGGAGGGAGTAGCACAGATACGCAGTATTTT
CASSRNLGGSSTDTQYF
>TRBV5-1|many|14|TRBD1|TRBJ1-3
TGCGCCAGCAGCTCAGGGGGCTCTGGAAACACCATATATTTT
CASSSGGSGNTIYF
>TRBV5-6|NA|15|NA|TRBJ2-3
TGTGCCAGCAGCTTCACTAGCAAGCTGGAGGATACGCAGTATTTT
CASSFTSKLEDTQYF
>TRBV4-2|NA|15|NA|TRBJ2-5
TGTGCCAGCAACCGCGAGGGACTCGCTCAAGAGACCCAGTACTTC
CASNREGLAQETQYF
>TRBV10-2|many|14|NA|TRBJ2-2
TGCGCCAGCAGTGCTAGCATATCCACCGGGGAGCTGTTTTTT
CASSASISTGELFF
>TRBV12-3/TRBV12-4|NA|14|NA|TRBJ1-4
TGTGCCAGCAGTTATTCGGAGCATAGTGAAAAACTGTTTTTT
CASSYSEHSEKLFF
>TRBV5-1|NA|14|NA|TRBJ1-2
TGCGCCAGCGCCAGGTTACAGGGTAGTTATGGTTACACCTTC
CASARLQGSYGYTF
>TRBV6-5|NA|14|TRBD2|TRBJ2-7
TGTGTCAGCAAGGTAGCGGGAGCGTTGGGCGAGCAGTACTTC
CVSKVAGALGEQYF
>TRBV6-2/TRBV6-3|few|15|NA|TRBJ2-2
TGTGCCAGCAGAGGACCAGCGGAGTACACCGGGGAGCTGTCTTTT
CASRGPAEYTGELSF
>TRBV12-3/TRBV12-4|once|18|NA|TRBJ2-6
TGTGCCAGCAGTCCATGGGGTAGCGGAAGAGCTGGGGCCAACGTCCTGACTTTC
CASSPWGSGRAGANVLTF
>TRBV6-5|NA|16|TRBD2|TRBJ2-1
TGTGCCACCTTTAAGGCAAGCGGGATCGAATACAATGAGCAGTTCTTC
CATFKASGIEYNEQFF
>TRBV6-5|NA|15|NA|TRBJ2-1
TGTGTCAGCAGTTACTTGGTATGGCGGGACCATGAGCAGTTCTTC
CVSSYLVWRDHEQFF
>TRBV20-1|many|14|NA|TRBJ2-3
TGCAGTGCTAGAGATCCGATTACGGCCGATACGCAGTATTTT
CSARDPITADTQYF
>TRBV5-4|once|15|TRBD2|TRBJ2-1
TGTGCCCGCATCTTGCCTGCACTAGCGGGCAGTGAGCAGTTCTTC
CARILPALAGSEQFF
>TRBV6-1|NA|15|NA|TRBJ1-4
TGTGCCAGCAATTTCGGTCAACTGGGAAGTGAAAAACTGTTTTTT
CASNFGQLGSEKLFF
>TRBV29-1|NA|10|NA|TRBJ2-1
TGCAGCGCCGCGTCGGGAGATCAGATCTTC
CSAASGDQIF
>TRBV4-1|NA|15|NA|TRBJ1-1
TGCGCCATCAGCCAAGTACTAGAGGGTTCGACTGAAGCTTTCTTT
CAISQVLEGSTEAFF
>TRBV5-6|NA|15|NA|TRBJ2-1
TGTGCTAGCAGCTTGGGGGGACAGAGGTTCGGTGAGCAGTTCTTC
CASSLGGQRFGEQFF
>TRBV4-1|NA|16|NA|TRBJ2-1
TGCGCCAGCAGCCAATACGCAGGAGCATCCTACAATGAGCAGTTCTTC
CASSQYAGASYNEQFF
>TRBV6-2/TRBV6-3|NA|15|NA|TRBJ2-2
TGTGCCAGCAGCCCGAGCGGTAGTCTCACCGGGGAGCTGTTTTTT
CASSPSGSLTGELFF
>TRBV4-1|few|15|NA|TRBJ1-1
TGCGCTAGCAGCCAAGTGCTACAGCGGGGGGCTGAAGTTTTCTTT
CASSQVLQRGAEVFF
>TRBV6-5|NA|13|NA|TRBJ2-1
TGTGCCATCGGACAGACGCGGGGCGGTGAGCATTTCTTC
CAIGQTRGGEHFF
>TRBV6-5|NA|14|NA|TRBJ2-1
TGTGCCCAGTTACTCTGTGGAGTGGGTAATGAGCAGTTCTTC
CAQLLCGVGNEQFF
>TRBV12-5|few|13|NA|TRBJ2-6
TGTGCTAGTGCCCCAGTGACATCCAACGTCCTGACTTTT
CASAPVTSNVLTF
>TRBV4-2|NA|12|NA|TRBJ1-2
TGTGCAAGCAGCCAAGAATACGGTAGCTGCACCTTC
CASSQEYGSCTF
>TRBV12-3/TRBV12-4|NA|14|NA|TRBJ2-3
TGTGCCAGCAGGGGCCCAGCGGGGACAGATACACACTATTTT
CASRGPAGTDTHYF
>TRBV11-2|NA|15|NA|TRBJ2-1
TGTGCCAGCAGCACCTCTAAGAGGAGCCACGATGAGCAGTTCTTC
CASSTSKRSHDEQFF
>TRBV6-1|once|11|NA|TRBJ1-2
TGTGCCAGGAGTATCCCCTATGGCTACACCTTC
CARSIPYGYTF
>TRBV11-2|NA|16|TRBD2|TRBJ2-5
TGTGCCAGCATCTCCCTGGTACTGGCGGGAGGTGAGACCCAGTACTTC
CASISLVLAGGETQYF
>TRBV20-1|NA|17|NA|TRBJ2-3
TGCAGTGCAGCTAGCGCGAGGGAAGCGGAGGGAACAGATACGCAGTATTTT
CSAASAREAEGTDTQYF
>TRBV11-2|once|13|TRBD2|TRBJ2-1
TGTGCCAACAGCTCACTTAATAGCGGGCTGCAGTTCTTT
CANSSLNSGLQFF
>TRBV4-2|NA|17|NA|TRBJ2-3
TGTGCCAGCAGCCCGGACATAAGCGGGGAGGGGACAGATACGCAATATTTT
CASSPDISGEGTDTQYF